The 5 T cell receptor beta chains listed next were all sequenced from one sample in a study of T cells in Graves' hyperthyroidism and ophthalmopathy. From RNA transcripts, TCR beta CDR3 regions were amplified. TCR CDR3 regions were first amplified by RT-PCR with HTBI primers. TCRdb called the multiplex PCR reads again in MiXCR, with one record for every CDR3 protein. The sample holds more than 55,000 distinct CDR3 sequences; roughly half are singletons and the top ten take approximately 3.4%. The sample taken for sequencing was blood. The origin of the receptors is a woman aged 55-70 years with Graves' ophthalmopathy.

This clonotype has more than one count but fewer than ten. The chain recombines TRBV9 with TRBJ1-1; D unclear. CDR1 and CDR2 (germline): SGDLS, YYNGEE. CDR3 length: 14 amino acids. V lost 0 bases and J lost 1, with 7 bases in between. CDR3 in DNA: TGTGCCAGCAGCGTAGCTACTAGGAACACTGAAGCTTTCTTT. Amino acid sequence: CASSVATRNTEAFF.

A remark on this clonotype: Its ends do not fully match the called genes, so a read error is possible. The CDR3 here is CASGVGGETYGYTF. The CDR3 DNA reads TGTGCCAGCGGCGTAGGCGGGGAGACCTATGGCTACACCTTC. The V call is TRBV9, the J call TRBJ1-2; D is ambiguous. The germline gives CDR1 SGDLS, CDR2 YYNGEE. This CDR3 has 14 amino acids.

J is TRBJ2-6 and V is TRBV2; no definite D call. V lost 2 bases and J 5 bases, leaving 4 bases between the germline ends. Germline V gene data show CDR1 as SNHLY and CDR2 as FYNNEI. The CDR3 sequence is 13 residues long. CDR3 bases: TGTGCCAGCAGTGAACACTGGGCCAACGTCCTGACTTTC. Encoded protein: CASSEHWANVLTF.

The chain recombines TRBV7-9 with TRBJ2-1; possible D gene TRBD1, 6 bases. The germline CDR1 and CDR2 sequences are SEHNR and FQNEAQ (reference sequence). V lost 5 bases, J lost 0 bases, and 8 bases lay in between. The CDR3 has 14 amino acids. The CDR3 DNA reads as TGTGCCAGCAGCAGGGACAACTCCTACAATGAGCAGTTCTTC. As protein: CASSRDNSYNEQFF.

This clonotype was picked up many times. The chain combines TRBV9 with TRBJ2-3; no reliable D call. CDR1 is SGDLS, CDR2 YYNGEE, per germline. Trimming cost V 0 bases and J 3 bases, with 2 bases left between them. The CDR3 runs to 12 residues. The CDR3 DNA follows: TGTGCCAGCAGCGTAGGGACAGATACGCAGTATTTT. Residues: CASSVGTDTQYF.